The clone carrying this T cell receptor (beta chain) was counted ten times or more. Its antigen is not known. This sample is drawn from a study of CD8 T cells in ankylosing spondylitis. Whole-study findings and limits: Researchers reportedly found disease-linked clones significantly enriched in matched ankylosing spondylitis synovial fluid. A motif in TCR beta, a set of seven to nine highly homologous variants, appeared characteristic of ankylosing spondylitis blood.

From the 5' RACE reads, TCRdb called clonotypes with MiXCR, one entry per CDR3 protein. Of roughly 180,000 distinct CDR3 sequences in the sample, around 10% were seen once. Germline lookup yields CDR1 SGHRS and CDR2 YFSETQ. The CDR3 consists of 16 residues. V shed 5 bases, J shed 8 bases, and the junction held 15 bases outside the gene matches. The chain uses TRBV5-1 and TRBJ2-1, with TRBD2 matching over 8 bases. Input material: blood, either unsorted or a sorted T cell fraction (not recorded which). This sequence was found in a male donor with ankylosing spondylitis or in good health (not recorded which). The CDR3 spells CASSSGRGGILDEQFF. The CDR3 DNA reads as TGCGCCAGCAGTTCAGGCCGGGGGGGCATACTCGATGAGCAGTTCTTC.